These 25 T cell receptor beta chains originate from one sample sequenced in a study of T cell changes during pregnancy in multiple sclerosis. TCRdb keeps only in-frame clones here, not all; method: immunoSEQ multiplex PCR. The sample lists fewer than 110,000 clones, more than 90% occurring once. Sequencing was performed on peripheral blood, taken in the second trimester of pregnancy. The source of these receptors is a female donor with multiple sclerosis, enrolled in a pregnancy study.

This sequence joins TRBV6-5 and TRBJ1-2, with 7 nucleotides matching TRBD1. CDR3 length: 12 residues. V shed 8 bases, J shed 5 bases, and the junction held 5 bases outside the gene matches. The germline gives CDR1 MNHEY, CDR2 SVGAGI. The CDR3 DNA reads TGTGCCAGCGGGACAGACCTTTATGGCTACACCTTC. Protein product: CASGTDLYGYTF.

The V call is TRBV28, the J call TRBJ2-6, with D possibly being TRBD2 (5 bases). Germline V gene sequence: CDR1 MDHEN, CDR2 SYDVKM. V dropped 3 bases and J dropped 4 bases, with 13 bases sitting between them. This CDR3 spans 16 amino acids. CDR3: CASSFPQGGGANVLTF. The CDR3 region has the DNA TGTGCCAGCAGTTTCCCACAAGGAGGCGGGGCCAACGTCCTGACTTTC.

The chain couples TRBV19 to TRBJ1-2, with 9 bases fitting TRBD1. This CDR3 has 14 residues. The germline V gene encodes CDR1 LNHDA and CDR2 SQIVND (reference sequence). V lost 3 bases and J lost 7; bases outside the gene matches: 6. The chain's CDR3 is CASSMSTGGSGYTF. CDR3 nucleotide sequence: TGTGCCAGTAGTATGTCAACAGGGGGCAGTGGCTACACCTTC.

This clone has just one count. The chain recombines TRBV28 with TRBJ1-4; tentatively, D is TRBD1 (5 bases). Germline V lookup: CDR1 MDHEN, CDR2 SYDVKM. V was shortened by 4 bases and J by 4 bases, with 22 bases between the two germline ends. CDR3 length: 18 residues. The CDR3 region is CASSSGGIQTRDNEKLFF. The CDR3, as DNA: TGTGCCAGCAGTTCCGGGGGGATACAGACCCGGGATAATGAAAAACTGTTTTTT.

V is TRBV7-9 and J is TRBJ2-1; D is unclear. Per germline, CDR1 SEHNR and CDR2 FQNEAQ (reference sequence). This CDR3 has 12 amino acids. V was pared by 2 bases and J by 9 bases, with 8 bases between. CDR3 loop: CASSLPQIEQFF. The CDR3 coding sequence is TGTGCCAGCAGCTTACCCCAGATTGAGCAGTTCTTC.

The chain joins TRBV30 to TRBJ2-7; 9 positions match TRBD2. This CDR3 has 13 amino acids. Germline CDR1 is GTSNPN and CDR2 is SVGIG (reference sequence). With V trimmed by 0 bases and J by 4 bases, 1 base remained unmatched. The CDR3: CAWSVAGGYEQYF. DNA for the CDR3: TGTGCCTGGAGTGTAGCGGGAGGTTACGAGCAGTACTTC.

V gene TRBV7-8 combines with J gene TRBJ1-5, with a weak D call TRBD1 (6 bases). Looked up from germline, CDR1 is SGHVS and CDR2 is FQNEAQ. This CDR3 is 16 amino acids long. V gave up 1 base and J gave up 7 bases, with 17 bases separating them. The CDR3 DNA sequence: TGTGCCAGCAGCTTAGAGTGGACAGATGGGATCCAGCCCCAGCATTTT. Its translation is CASSLEWTDGIQPQHF.

V is TRBV5-4 and J is TRBJ2-5; no clear D. The CDR3 loop spans 14 amino acids. Germline CDR1 SGHNT, CDR2 YYREEE (reference sequence). V gave up 0 bases and J gave up 5 bases, with 11 bases separating them. Here the CDR3 reads CASSLDGVRETQYF. CDR3 DNA sequence: TGTGCCAGCAGCTTGGACGGAGTGAGGGAGACCCAGTACTTC.

The V and J genes are TRBV19 and TRBJ1-5, with 9 bases lining up with TRBD1. This CDR3 contains 17 residues. V trimming: 3 bases; J trimming: 1 base; junction bases outside the gene matches: 7. From germline, CDR1 is LNHDA and CDR2 SQIVND (reference sequence). The CDR3 DNA reads TGTGCCAGTAGTATCGAGGACAGGGGACCCAGCAATCAGCCCCAGCATTTT. This sequence encodes CASSIEDRGPSNQPQHF.

The chain links TRBV30 to TRBJ1-4; 10 bases fit TRBD1. Germline assignment: CDR1 GTSNPN and CDR2 SVGIG (reference sequence). The junction had 8 bases not matched to a gene; V was cut back by 2 bases and J by 2 bases. The CDR3 spans 17 residues. In DNA form, the CDR3 reads TGTGCCTGGAGTAGATGGACAGGGGGGGGGACTAATGAAAAACTGTTTTTT. This translates into CAWSRWTGGGTNEKLFF.

The CDR3 nucleotides are TGTGCCAGCAGCCCCGGCGGGACAGCGGGTGACGACGCCATATATTTT. This translates into CASSPGGTAGDDAIYF. V and J are TRBV11-3 and TRBJ1-3; TRBD1 agrees at 7 bases. The CDR3 has 16 residues. After removal of 5 bases from V and 11 bases from J, the junction contained 18 bases not matched to a gene. Germline CDR1 SGHNT, CDR2 YENEEA.

The gene calls are TRBV29-1 and TRBJ2-7, with D possibly matching TRBD2 (6 bases). CDR3 length: 14 amino acids. CDR1 is SQVTM and CDR2 is ANQGSEA in the germline V gene. V shed 2 bases and J shed 0 bases, with 11 bases lying between them. CDR3 region: CSVEPEGNSYEQYF. The CDR3 DNA reads as TGCAGCGTTGAACCGGAGGGAAACTCCTACGAGCAGTACTTC.

The CDR3 here is CASSLGGQGYGYTF. Written as DNA, the CDR3 is TGTGCCAGCAGCTTAGGGGGACAGGGGTATGGCTACACCTTC. J is TRBJ1-2 and V is TRBV7-6; TRBD1 aligns across 10 bases. CDR3 length equals 14 residues. With V trimmed by 1 base and J by 5 bases, 1 base remained unmatched. Per the germline V gene, CDR1 is SGHVS and CDR2 is FNYEAQ.

V is TRBV28 and J is TRBJ2-3, with 7 bases fitting TRBD2. The CDR3 has 15 residues. In germline, CDR1 is MDHEN, CDR2 SYDVKM. The J segment lost 4 bases and the V segment lost 3 bases, leaving 7 bases of the junction unmatched. The CDR3 DNA is TGTGCCAGCAGTTTTTTGGCGGGAGCTGCAGATACGCAGTATTTT. Protein: CASSFLAGAADTQYF.

The chain couples TRBV5-4 to TRBJ1-1, with 7 nucleotides matching TRBD1. The CDR3 runs 15 residues. The V and J ends lost 3 bases and 0 bases, in that order; junction bases with no gene match: 5. The germline gives CDR1 SGHNT, CDR2 YYREEE (reference sequence). CDR3 region: CASSSQGQVNTEAFF. CDR3 DNA: TGTGCCAGCAGCTCCCAAGGACAGGTGAACACTGAAGCTTTCTTT. Looking up the rest from reference TRBV5-4 and TRBJ1-1 gives the full variable domain: ETGVTQSPTHLIKTRGQQVTLRCSSQSGHNTVSWYQQALGQGPQFIFQYYREEENGRGNFPPRFSGLQFPNYSSELNVNALELDDSALYLCASSSQGQVNTEAFFGQGTRLTVV.

V is TRBV5-1 and J is TRBJ1-4, with TRBD1 identical over 8 bases. V lost 3 bases to trimming and J lost 3 bases; unmatched junction nucleotides: 4. Germline V lookup: CDR1 SGHRS, CDR2 YFSETQ. This CDR3 contains 15 residues. CDR3 bases: TGCGCCAGCAGCTGGTCAGGGGGCTCTAATGAAAAACTGTTTTTT. Its translation is CASSWSGGSNEKLFF. The full variable domain, with the rest looked up from reference TRBV5-1 and TRBJ1-4, is KAGVTQTPRYLIKTRGQQVTLSCSPISGHRSVSWYQQTPGQGLQFLFEYFSETQRNKGNFPGRFSGRQFSNSRSEMNVSTLELGDSALYLCASSWSGGSNEKLFFGSGTQLSVL.

This clone was seen only a few times. Other nucleotide sequences from this sample produce the same CDR3. The rearrangement joins TRBV15 to TRBJ2-6; D gene unclear. Trimming cost V 0 bases and J 4 bases, with 10 bases left between them. CDR3 length: 16 amino acids. CDR1 and CDR2 from the germline V gene are LNHNV and YYDKDF (reference sequence). The CDR3 reads CATSRDRGSGANVLTF. The CDR3 nucleotides are TGTGCCACCAGCAGAGATCGCGGTTCCGGGGCCAACGTCCTGACTTTC.

This sequence joins TRBV21-1 and TRBJ2-2; TRBD2 reflects the table's D call only, with no check against the DNA. TRBV21-1 is an annotated pseudogene. The CDR3 covers 21 residues. CDR3 nucleotides: TGTGCCAGCAGCAACTCCAGGGGAGGTGGGACTAGCGGGGAGCGAGGCGGGGAGCTGTTTTTT. It specifies CASSNSRGGGTSGERGGELFF.

The V call is TRBV29-1, the J call TRBJ2-3, with a possible D match to TRBD1 (5 bases). The CDR3 has 13 residues. Trimming cost V 3 bases and J 4 bases, with 11 bases left between them. Looked up from germline, CDR1 is SQVTM and CDR2 is ANQGSEA. CDR3 loop: CSVEIRVADTQYF. CDR3 nucleotides: TGCAGCGTTGAGATCAGGGTGGCAGATACGCAGTATTTT.

Only one count was recorded for this clone. The chain combines TRBV4-1 with TRBJ1-2; the D is unclear. The CDR3 is 15 amino acids. Looked up from germline, CDR1 is MGHRA and CDR2 is YSYEKL. V lost 0 bases, J lost 1 base, and 9 bases lay in between. CDR3 DNA sequence: TGCGCCAGCAGCCAAGATGGGCACCTTAACTATGGCTACACCTTC. Its protein product is CASSQDGHLNYGYTF.

The chain employs TRBV10-3 and TRBJ2-1; TRBD2 might be the D (6 bases). CDR1 ENHRY and CDR2 SYGVKD come from the germline V gene. There are 13 residues in the CDR3. The V end was cut by 9 bases, the J end by 7 bases, with 16 bases between. The DNA for the CDR3 is TGTGCCATAACTGACGCGGGGATAAATGAGCAGTTCTTC. Amino acid sequence: CAITDAGINEQFF.

The CDR3 loop is CASSLASGRWNEQFF. CDR3 DNA sequence: TGTGCCAGCAGTCTAGCTAGCGGGAGGTGGAATGAGCAGTTCTTC. J is TRBJ2-1 and V is TRBV6-5; TRBD2 aligns across 11 bases. CDR1 is MNHEY and CDR2 is SVGAGI in the germline V gene. V gave up 5 bases and J gave up 7 bases; unmatched junction bases: 7. The CDR3 is made up of 15 amino acids.

CDR3 sequence: CASAKQGSGANVLTF. The CDR3 DNA reads as TGTGCCAGCGCAAAACAGGGGTCTGGGGCCAACGTCCTGACTTTC. The chain has TRBV27 and TRBJ2-6; TRBD1 matches 7 bases. The CDR3 has 15 residues. The junction had 5 bases not matched to a gene; V was cut back by 8 bases and J by 1 base. Germline V gene lookup returns CDR1 MNHEY and CDR2 SMNVEV (reference sequence).

The gene calls are TRBV4-2 and TRBJ2-7; 10 bases map to TRBD1. J was trimmed by 5 bases and V by 3 bases; bases with no gene match: 7. Per germline, CDR1 LGHNA and CDR2 YNFKEQ. This CDR3 has 15 residues. The CDR3 reads CASSQFGTGDHEQYF. As DNA, the CDR3 is TGTGCCAGCAGCCAGTTCGGGACAGGGGACCACGAGCAGTACTTC.

The chain recombines TRBV19 with TRBJ2-5, with D possibly matching TRBD2 (6 bases). The V and J ends lost 3 bases and 1 base respectively, with 15 bases between them. The CDR3 covers 16 residues. Germline values: CDR1 LNHDA, CDR2 SQIVND (reference sequence). The CDR3 here is CASSIINGSPQETQYF. As DNA, the CDR3 is TGTGCCAGTAGTATCATCAACGGGAGCCCCCAAGAGACCCAGTACTTC.